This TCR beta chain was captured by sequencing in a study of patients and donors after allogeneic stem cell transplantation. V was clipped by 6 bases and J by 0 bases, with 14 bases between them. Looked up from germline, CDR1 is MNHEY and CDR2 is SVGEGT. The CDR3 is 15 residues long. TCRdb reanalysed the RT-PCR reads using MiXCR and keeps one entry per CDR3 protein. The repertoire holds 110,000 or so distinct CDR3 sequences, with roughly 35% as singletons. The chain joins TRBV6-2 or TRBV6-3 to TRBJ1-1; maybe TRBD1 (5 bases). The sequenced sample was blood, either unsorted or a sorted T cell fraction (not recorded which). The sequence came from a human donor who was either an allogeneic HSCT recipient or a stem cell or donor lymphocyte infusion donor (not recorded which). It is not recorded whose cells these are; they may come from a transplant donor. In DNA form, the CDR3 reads TGTGCCAGCAGACGACCGGGGGGTATGAACACTGAAGCTTTCTTT. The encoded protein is CASRRPGGMNTEAFF.